This TCR beta chain originates from a study of human T cells and chemical hapten exposure. Turning to the study itself: Yields of TCR per sample differed, chiefly owing to small differences in pooled library volume. Study-level results: With DPC sensitization, TCRs exceeding 1 in 1000 frequency showed no change.

It was unfractionated whole blood from which total RNA was extracted. It was the library that attached unique molecular identifiers to individual cDNA molecules. From the 5' RACE reads, TCRdb called clonotypes with MiXCR, one entry per CDR3 protein. The sample includes approximately 150,000 distinct CDR3 sequences, approximately 4% of them seen just once. The CDR3 contains 15 residues. Germline V gene data show CDR1 as KGHDR and CDR2 as SFDVKD. The V and J ends lost 9 bases and 6 bases respectively, with 20 bases between them. As to this clonotype: Its specificity is unknown.

The chain uses TRBV24-1 and TRBJ1-5; the D gene is possibly TRBD1 (5 bases). The receptor was isolated from a female donor in good health. The CDR3 sequence is CATGDSGRCSQPQHF. In nucleotides, the CDR3 is TGTGCCACCGGCGACTCGGGACGGTGCAGTCAGCCCCAGCATTTT.